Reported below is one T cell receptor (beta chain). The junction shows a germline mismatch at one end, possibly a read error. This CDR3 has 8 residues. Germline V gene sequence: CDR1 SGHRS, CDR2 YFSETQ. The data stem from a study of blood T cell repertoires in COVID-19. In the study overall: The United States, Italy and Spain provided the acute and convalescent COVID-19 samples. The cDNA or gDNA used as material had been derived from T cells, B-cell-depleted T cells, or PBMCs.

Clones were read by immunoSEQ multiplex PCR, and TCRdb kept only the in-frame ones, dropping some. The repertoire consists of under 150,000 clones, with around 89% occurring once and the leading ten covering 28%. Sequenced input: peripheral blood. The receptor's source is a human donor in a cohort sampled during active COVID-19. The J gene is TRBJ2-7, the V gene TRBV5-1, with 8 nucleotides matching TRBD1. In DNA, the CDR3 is TGCGCCAGCTCGGGGACAGGTTTC. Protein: CASSGTGF.